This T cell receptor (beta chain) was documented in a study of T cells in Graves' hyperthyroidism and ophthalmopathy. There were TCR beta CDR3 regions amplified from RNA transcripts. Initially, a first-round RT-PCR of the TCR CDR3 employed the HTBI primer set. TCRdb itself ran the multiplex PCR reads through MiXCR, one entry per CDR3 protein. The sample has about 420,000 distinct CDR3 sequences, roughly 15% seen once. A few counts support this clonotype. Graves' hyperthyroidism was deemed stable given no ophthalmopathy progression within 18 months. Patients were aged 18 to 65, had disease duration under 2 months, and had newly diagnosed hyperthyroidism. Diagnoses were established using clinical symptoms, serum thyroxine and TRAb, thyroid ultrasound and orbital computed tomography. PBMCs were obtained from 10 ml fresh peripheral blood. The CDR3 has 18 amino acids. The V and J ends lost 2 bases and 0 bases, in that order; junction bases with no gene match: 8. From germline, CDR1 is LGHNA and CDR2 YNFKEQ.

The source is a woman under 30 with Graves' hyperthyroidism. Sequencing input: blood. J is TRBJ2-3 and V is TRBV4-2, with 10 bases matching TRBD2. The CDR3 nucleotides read TGTGCCAGCAGCCAACCTGACAGCGGGAGGGGGAGCACAGATACGCAGTATTTT. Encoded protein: CASSQPDSGRGSTDTQYF.